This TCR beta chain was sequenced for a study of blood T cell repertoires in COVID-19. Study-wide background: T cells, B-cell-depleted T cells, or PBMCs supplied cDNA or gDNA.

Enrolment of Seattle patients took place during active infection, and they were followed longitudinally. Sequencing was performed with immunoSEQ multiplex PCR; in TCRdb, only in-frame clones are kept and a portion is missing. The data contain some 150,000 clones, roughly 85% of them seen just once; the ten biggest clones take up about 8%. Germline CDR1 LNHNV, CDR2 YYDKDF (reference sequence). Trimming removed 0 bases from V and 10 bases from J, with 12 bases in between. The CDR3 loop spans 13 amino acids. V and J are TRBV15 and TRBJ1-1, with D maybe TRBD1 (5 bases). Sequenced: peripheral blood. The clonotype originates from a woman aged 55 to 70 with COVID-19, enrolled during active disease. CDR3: CATSRDEETAAFF. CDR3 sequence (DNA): TGTGCCACCAGCAGAGATGAAGAGACAGCAGCTTTCTTT. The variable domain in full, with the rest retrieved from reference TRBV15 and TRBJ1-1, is DAMVIQNPRYQVTQFGKPVTLSCSQTLNHNVMYWYQQKSSQAPKLLFHYYDKDFNNEADTPDNFQSRRPNTSFCFLDIRSPGLGDTAMYLCATSRDEETAAFFGQGTRLTVV.